This T cell receptor beta chain stems from a study of T cell responses to AZD1222 COVID-19 vaccine. Findings of the study overall: White British people made up most donors, females outnumbered males, and clonal diversity was possibly underestimated. The span of vaccine-associated CD4 TCRs extended across spike, with dominance at 160-218 and 743-854. Baseline seropositivity characterized only six AZD1222 recipients.

Clones were read by immunoSEQ multiplex PCR, and TCRdb kept only the in-frame ones, dropping some. The data hold fewer than 120,000 clones, with less than 90% observed a single time. This clone was picked up a small number of times. Its antigen is not identified. The V segment lost 1 base and the J segment 7 bases; nucleotides outside the gene matches: 11. The CDR3 consists of 17 residues. Per the germline V gene, CDR1 is MGHRA and CDR2 is YSYEKL. The chain combines TRBV4-1 with TRBJ2-2; TRBD2 matches 8 bases. This clonotype was sampled from an adult in good health. The sequenced sample was peripheral blood, obtained on day 0 of AZD1222 vaccination. CDR3 residues: CASSQAPSGRWVGELFF. CDR3 DNA sequence: TGCGCCAGCAGCCAAGCCCCCAGCGGGAGATGGGTCGGGGAGCTGTTTTTT.